This T cell receptor beta chain was found in a study of T cell responses to AZD1222 COVID-19 vaccine. Whole-study findings and limits: Reportedly, close to half of spike-specific TCRs are directed against unmutated variant regions.

As concerns this clone: The antigen is undetermined.

TCRdb's copy holds only in-frame clones and misses some; the assay was immunoSEQ multiplex PCR. The data show about 110,000 clones, roughly 87% seen once. Germline V lookup: CDR1 ENHRY, CDR2 SYGVKD. Trimming removed 2 bases at V and 6 bases at J, with 7 bases between. The CDR3 consists of 13 residues. The clonotype originates from an adult in good health. The sample was peripheral blood, taken on day 0 of AZD1222 vaccination. The chain joins TRBV10-3 to TRBJ2-2; tentative D call: TRBD2 (5 bases). CDR3 DNA: TGTGCCATCAGTGAGGAGGGTTCCGGGGAGCTGTTTTTT. It codes for CAISEEGSGELFF.